The present T cell receptor beta chain was sequenced within a study of spatial heterogeneity in lung cancer. Study as a whole: Detected beta-chain sequences consistently exceeded alpha-chain sequences.

This clonotype came up many times. What it binds is unknown. The CDR3 covers 14 residues. V lost 3 bases and J 1 base, leaving 7 bases between the germline ends. Germline V CDR1 and CDR2: MDHEN, SYDVKM. Study results and caveats: There were more appearances of ubiquitous expanded tumor TCRs in blood at resection than at follow-up.

Time point specified: sample taken at primary tumor resection. Sequencing of whole RNA from tumor, nontumor lung or frozen PBMC involved no sorting. Samples came from roughly 70 TRACERx patients with untreated early-stage lung cancer. Each CDR3 protein is one row after TCRdb ran MiXCR on the 5' RACE reads. Of some 28,000 distinct CDR3 sequences in the sample, 7.5% to 9.5% are singletons; the top ten hold 35% to 40%. The chain uses TRBV28 and TRBJ1-5; D gene unclear. Sequenced material: PBMCs, taken at surgery. The receptor comes from a female donor with early-stage non-small cell lung cancer. The CDR3 DNA is TGTGCCAGCAGTTTTCGTATGAGCAATCAGCCCCAGCATTTT. Encoded protein: CASSFRMSNQPQHF.